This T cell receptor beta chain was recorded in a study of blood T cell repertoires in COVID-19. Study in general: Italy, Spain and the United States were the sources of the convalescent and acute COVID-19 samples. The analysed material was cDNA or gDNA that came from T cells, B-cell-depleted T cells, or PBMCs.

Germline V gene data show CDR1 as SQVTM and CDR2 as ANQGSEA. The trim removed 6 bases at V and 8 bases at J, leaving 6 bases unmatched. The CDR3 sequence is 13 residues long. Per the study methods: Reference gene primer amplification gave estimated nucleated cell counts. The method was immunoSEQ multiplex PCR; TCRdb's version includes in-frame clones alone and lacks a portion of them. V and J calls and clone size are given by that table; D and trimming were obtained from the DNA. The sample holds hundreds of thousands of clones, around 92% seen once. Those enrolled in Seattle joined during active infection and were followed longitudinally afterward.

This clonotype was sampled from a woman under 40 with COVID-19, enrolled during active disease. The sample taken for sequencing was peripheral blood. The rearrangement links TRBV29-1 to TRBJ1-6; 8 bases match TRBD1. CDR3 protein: CSVSSDRDSPLHF. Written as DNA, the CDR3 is TGCAGCGTATCCTCGGACAGGGATTCACCCCTCCACTTT.